The sequence of this TCR beta chain was determined in a study of cytomegalovirus exposure and HLA in healthy donors. Vbeta (60) and Jbeta (13) primers were used in the PCR. TCRdb keeps only in-frame clones here, not all; method: immunoSEQ multiplex PCR. The sample holds about 86,000 clones; about 70% are singletons and the top ten take about 6%. Germline V CDR1 and CDR2: ENHRY, SYGVKD. This CDR3 has 13 residues. Trimming removed 5 bases at V and 2 bases at J, with 9 bases between. This TCR was sampled from a woman aged 50 to 60 in good health and CMV-seropositive. This rearrangement joins TRBV10-3 to TRBJ2-5; perhaps TRBD1 as D (6 bases). The specimen was PBMCs. In DNA form, the CDR3 reads TGTGCCATCAGTTCAGGGGTACAAGAGACCCAGTACTTC. It yields the protein CAISSGVQETQYF.